The source of this T cell receptor beta chain is a study of T cells in Graves' hyperthyroidism and ophthalmopathy (dated by TCRdb to about 2019). With regard to the full study: Peripheral blood was sampled at the time of initial diagnosis, prior to any treatment. To identify TCR V-J signatures that set the groups apart, the researchers used a discovery cohort of more than 95 patients, made up of 43 with Graves' ophthalmopathy and about 55 with stable Graves' hyperthyroidism. Prospective prediction of ophthalmopathy was tested in an independent validation cohort consisting of roughly 20 hyperthyroidism patients and 15 or so patients who later progressed to ophthalmopathy. The 100 discovery patients were randomly split 7:3 into training and test sets. In several Graves' hyperthyroidism patients, the study also compared T-cell repertoires from thyroid tissue with T-cell repertoires from blood. After blood sampling, hyperthyroidism patients were treated with methimazole at a starting dose of 30 mg daily, and ophthalmopathy patients were treated with high-dose intravenous methylprednisolone. According to the paper, TCR Vbeta CDR3 sequencing was carried out on approximately 140 peripheral blood samples, which came from 40 to 45 ophthalmopathy, around 75 hyperthyroidism and roughly 17 progressor patients. Findings and caveats that apply to the study as a whole: No statistical method was used to set the sample size in advance, and investigators knew the group allocation. In cross-validation, a model built on a 13 V-J signature told ophthalmopathy apart from stable hyperthyroidism with over 85% sensitivity and approximately 81% specificity, and in testing the same model reached 80%/75%. In validation, the model predicted progression to ophthalmopathy with roughly 70% sensitivity and 72% to 75% specificity, a median of about 6 months before onset. Most expanded thyroid clonotypes (frequency above 0.001) were also found in blood, which suggests that blood repertoires may mirror thyroid immune responses.

The sample holds a few counts of this clonotype. Its antigen remains undetermined. A much bigger clone sits one base away, suggesting this may be a read error. This CDR3 is missing its conserved last phenylalanine or tryptophan, likely due to a read error. The hyperthyroidism patients were between 18 and 65 years old and newly diagnosed, with a disease duration of less than 2 months. Patients with uncontrolled infections, other autoimmune diseases, pregnancy or lactation were excluded. Diagnoses relied on clinical symptoms, serum thyroxine and TRAb, thyroid ultrasound and orbital computed tomography. Blood from progressor patients was drawn when they were first diagnosed with hyperthyroidism, before any ophthalmopathy symptoms appeared. PBMCs were separated from roughly 10 ml of fresh peripheral blood using Ficoll-Paque density gradient centrifugation. Patients classed as progressors first received a Graves' hyperthyroidism diagnosis and then went on to develop ophthalmopathy during follow-up. Trizol reagent was used to extract total RNA, and RNA quality was then checked on an Agilent 2100 Bioanalyzer.

The TCR beta CDR3 regions were amplified from RNA transcripts. The TCR CDR3 was subjected to a first round of RT-PCR using the HTBI primer set and the Qiagen OneStep RT-PCR kit. The libraries were constructed in a second round of multiplex PCR and then size-selected and purified. Sequencing of the libraries was done on an Illumina HiSeq2000 using paired-end 100 bp reads. The paper's processing steps were these. SOAPnuke was used to process the raw data, throwing out any read that contained adapters or uncalled bases, had a mean Phred below 15, or lacked an exact constant-primer or identifier match. COPE v1.2.5 was used to merge high-quality paired reads, and clonotypes were defined as unique nucleotide sequences. MiTCR v1.1 was used to align the clonotypes against IMGT TRBV, TRBD and TRBJ reference segments. Analysis was restricted to V-J combinations with a frequency above 0.0001, which covered roughly 99% of repertoires. A TCS score was defined as the ratio of F50 (clonal expansion) to E x V (chaos), with BLOSUM62-based TCRdist applied between CDR3 peptides within each V-J. Welch's t-statistics and random forest reduced 450 to 600 V-J features to about 12, which were used in a naive Bayes classifier (R e1071). The public reads were reanalyzed by TCRdb: fastp trimming at Q25, MiXCR alignment, in-frame beta chains only. Here each entry gathers all rows of one CDR3 protein and keeps the most common genes and DNA. TCRdb's processing, not the study's, gives the V and J calls here. A total of about 160,000 distinct CDR3 sequences appear in this sample, 9.4% of them only once. The ten top clones hold approximately 20% of the sample.

Based on the germline V gene, the CDR1 and CDR2 sequences are SGHTA and FQGNSA. Trimming takes 1 base from V and 4 bases from J, and the germline ends sit 5 bases apart. The CDR3 is 13 residues long, ends included. Left in the record is the CDR3 DNA by itself, 39 bases read in frame from the first base. This sequence originates from a woman younger than 30 with Graves' hyperthyroidism that later progressed to Graves' ophthalmopathy. Sequenced input: blood. Rearrangement joined TRBV7-2 to TRBJ1-5; the D gene is not confidently resolved. CDR3 reads: CASSLDNNQPQHL. The nucleotide sequence reads TGTGCCAGCAGCTTAGACAATAATCAGCCCCAGCATCTT.